The clone carrying this T cell receptor (beta chain) was picked up one time. The CDR3 has 16 amino acids. The germline V gene has CDR1 LGHNA and CDR2 YNFKEQ. The V segment lost 3 bases and the J segment 1 base; nucleotides outside the gene matches: 4. TCRdb re-called the multiplex PCR reads through MiXCR, storing one row per CDR3 protein. The sample holds 200,000 to 300,000 distinct CDR3 sequences, roughly 31% seen once. These data belong to a study of breast tumors, draining lymph nodes, adjacent tissues. Breast cancer patients provided tissue from their axillary draining lymph nodes. The chain uses TRBV4-2 and TRBJ2-2; 8 bases fit TRBD2. This receptor was taken from a female donor with breast cancer. Some clones in this sample may be carry-over from other donors' samples. The specimen sequenced was axillary lymph node tissue. The DNA for the CDR3 is TGTGCCAGCAGCCAGGCCGCGGGGGGGAACACCGGGGAGCTGTTTTTT. Translation: CASSQAAGGNTGELFF.